Listed here are 13 T cell receptor beta chains from one sample, sequenced in a study of glioma-infiltrating T cells after dendritic cell vaccination. Data came from immunoSEQ multiplex PCR; TCRdb stores just in-frame clones and leaves some out. The repertoire holds fewer than 85,000 clones, with 81% as singletons. Material: blood, obtained before dendritic cell vaccination. The receptors here all came from a human donor with glioblastoma.

The V call is TRBV10-3, the J call TRBJ2-2, with a possible D match to TRBD1 (6 bases). V lost 3 bases and J 3 bases, leaving 8 bases between the germline ends. This CDR3 contains 14 residues. Germline lookup yields CDR1 ENHRY and CDR2 SYGVKD. The CDR3 sequence is CAISDEGDTGELFF. The CDR3 nucleotides read TGTGCCATCAGTGACGAGGGGGACACCGGGGAGCTGTTTTTT.

V is TRBV11-1 and J is TRBJ2-2; 8 nucleotides agree with TRBD2. The V gene's germline CDR1 is SGHAT and CDR2 FQDESV (reference sequence). This CDR3 has 15 amino acids. J lost 3 bases, V lost 3 bases, and 3 bases had no gene match. CDR3 sequence reads: CASSFVSGDTGELFF. In DNA, the CDR3 is TGTGCCAGCAGCTTCGTTAGCGGGGACACCGGGGAGCTGTTTTTT.

The chain carries TRBV7-2 and TRBJ1-1; D ambiguous. The CDR3 has 16 amino acids. V gave up 1 base and J gave up 1 base, with 13 bases separating them. Germline lookup yields CDR1 SGHTA and CDR2 FQGNSA. This chain's CDR3 is CASSLGVADTNTEAFF. DNA of the CDR3: TGTGCCAGCAGCTTAGGTGTGGCGGATACGAACACTGAAGCTTTCTTT.

V and J are TRBV28 and TRBJ1-1; D perhaps matches TRBD1 (5 bases). Between the trimmed V and J ends, which lost 5 bases and 1 base, there was a span of 5 bases. Germline V gene lookup returns CDR1 MDHEN and CDR2 SYDVKM. CDR3 length equals 12 residues. The CDR3 sequence is CASSGANTEAFF. CDR3 in DNA: TGTGCCAGCAGTGGGGCGAACACTGAAGCTTTCTTT.

The V and J genes are TRBV11-2 and TRBJ1-1; D call uncertain. Looked up from germline, CDR1 is SGHAT and CDR2 is FQNNGV. V was trimmed by 5 bases and J by 10 bases, leaving 14 bases between them. The length of the CDR3 is 12 residues. The CDR3 sequence: CASSPEYSGAFF. The CDR3 coding sequence is TGTGCCAGCAGCCCCGAGTACAGCGGAGCTTTCTTT.

This chain connects TRBV4-1 to TRBJ1-2; D is unresolved. Deletions cut 1 base from V and 4 bases from J, with 13 bases between. CDR1 is MGHRA and CDR2 is YSYEKL in the germline V gene. This CDR3 has 15 residues. CDR3 sequence (DNA): TGCGCCAGCAGCCAAGTGGTCACTGTAGTCTATGGCTACACCTTC. Translating it yields CASSQVVTVVYGYTF.

The rearrangement joins TRBV5-1 to TRBJ2-7; D is perhaps TRBD1 (5 bases). The CDR3 runs 13 residues. The germline gives CDR1 SGHRS, CDR2 YFSETQ. Trimming pared 3 bases from V and 4 bases from J, leaving 11 bases between. The CDR3 region has the DNA TGCGCCAGCAGCTCCCAGGGCGTTTACGAGCAGTACTTC. Encoded protein: CASSSQGVYEQYF.

This clone has a single count. The rearrangement uses TRBV5-1 and TRBJ2-2, with 7 bases identical to TRBD1. Germline V gene lookup returns CDR1 SGHRS and CDR2 YFSETQ. The J segment lost 0 bases and the V segment lost 8 bases, leaving 7 bases of the junction unmatched. The CDR3 extends over 15 amino acids. The CDR3 spells CASASGTANTGELFF. In DNA, the CDR3 is TGCGCCAGTGCCTCCGGGACAGCGAACACCGGGGAGCTGTTTTTT. The complete variable domain, with remaining parts taken from reference TRBV5-1 and TRBJ2-2, reads KAGVTQTPRYLIKTRGQQVTLSCSPISGHRSVSWYQQTPGQGLQFLFEYFSETQRNKGNFPGRFSGRQFSNSRSEMNVSTLELGDSALYLCASASGTANTGELFFGEGSRLTVL.

V is TRBV29-1 and J is TRBJ2-3; D is perhaps TRBD1 (6 bases). The CDR3 spans 15 residues. V dropped 2 bases and J dropped 1 base, with 13 bases sitting between them. In germline, CDR1 is SQVTM, CDR2 ANQGSEA. CDR3 protein: CSVEWDNSRTDTQYF. CDR3 coding DNA: TGCAGCGTTGAATGGGACAATTCTCGCACAGATACGCAGTATTTT.

This clone was recorded only once. The chain employs TRBV7-9 and TRBJ1-2, with TRBD1 matching over 7 bases. The junction had 10 bases not matched to a gene; V was cut back by 7 bases and J by 2 bases. Germline values: CDR1 SEHNR, CDR2 FQNEAQ (reference sequence). There are 15 residues in the CDR3. The CDR3 coding sequence is TGTGCCAGCATATACGCAGGACAGGAGAACTATGGCTACACCTTC. This codes for CASIYAGQENYGYTF.

This chain uses TRBV7-2 with TRBJ1-1; unclear D gene. The germline gives CDR1 SGHTA, CDR2 FQGNSA. This CDR3 is built from 14 residues. Trimming removed 0 bases from V and 5 bases from J, with 10 bases in between. The CDR3 region has the DNA TGTGCCAGCAGCTTAGCTCCAGGTTGGACTGAAGCTTTCTTT. This translates into CASSLAPGWTEAFF. Full variable domain (remainder filled in from reference TRBV7-2 and TRBJ1-1): GAGVSQSPSNKVTEKGKDVELRCDPISGHTALYWYRQSLGQGLEFLIYFQGNSAPDKSGLPSDRFSAERTGGSVSTLTIQRTQQEDSAVYLCASSLAPGWTEAFFGQGTRLTVV.

V and J are TRBV6-5 and TRBJ2-1; 8 bases fit TRBD1. The V gene end was trimmed by 2 bases and the J gene end by 8 bases; junction bases not matched to a gene: 11. The CDR3 sequence is 16 residues long. Germline CDR1 and CDR2: MNHEY and SVGAGI. The chain's CDR3 is CASSYTPGQEVDEQFF. The CDR3 nucleotides read TGTGCCAGCAGTTACACCCCGGGACAGGAGGTTGATGAGCAGTTCTTC.

This chain joins TRBV19 and TRBJ2-3, with 9 bases identical to TRBD1. V gave up 6 bases and J gave up 0 bases; unmatched junction bases: 7. Germline CDR1 LNHDA, CDR2 SQIVND (reference sequence). The length of the CDR3 is 16 residues. The CDR3 DNA is TGTGCCAGTAGGGTCGGGACAGGGTTTAGCACAGATACGCAGTATTTT. It encodes CASRVGTGFSTDTQYF.